The 8 T cell receptor beta chains below all came from one sample that was sequenced in a study of vaccination and CD4 T cells after COVID-19. No antigens are known for them. The treatment was: 10-day PBMC culture with coronavirus spike peptide pools or control peptides (ViraFEST assay). The study sequenced cultured CD4+ T cell DNA using the Oncomine TCR Beta short-read assay. TCRdb reprocessed the PCR reads via MiXCR and lists one record per CDR3 protein. Found here are roughly 16,000 distinct CDR3 sequences, 44% of them singletons; the top ten hold around 3.4%. The sequenced sample consisted of CD4+ T cells from blood, cultured in vitro. The receptors were gathered from a human donor who had recovered from COVID-19.

The rearrangement joins TRBV20-1 to TRBJ2-5, with a possible D match to TRBD2 (5 bases). CDR3 size: 13 residues. Germline V gene data show CDR1 as DFQATT and CDR2 as SNEGSKA (reference sequence). Trimming took off 3 bases at V and 0 bases at J, with 8 bases between the two ends. The CDR3 bases are TGCAGTGCTAGTTCCGGGAACCAAGAGACCCAGTACTTC. Translating it yields CSASSGNQETQYF.

This clonotype has only a few counts. V is TRBV30 and J is TRBJ2-6; the D call may be TRBD1 or TRBD2 (5 bases each). Germline V gene data show CDR1 as GTSNPN and CDR2 as SVGIG (reference sequence). The CDR3 sequence is 15 residues long. V was trimmed by 2 bases and J by 3 bases, leaving 11 bases between them. The CDR3 bases are TGTGCCTGGAGTATGGGACGCGGTGGGGCCAACGTCCTGACTTTC. It yields the protein CAWSMGRGGANVLTF.

This sequence joins TRBV28 and TRBJ2-7; D remains ambiguous. The CDR3 contains 15 residues. V was shortened by 9 bases and J by 0 bases, with 18 bases between the two germline ends. Germline CDR1 and CDR2: MDHEN and SYDVKM. CDR3 sequence (DNA): TGTGCCAGTTACTCGCGCCGAATAAACTCCTACGAGCAGTACTTC. Translated: CASYSRRINSYEQYF.

The rearrangement links TRBV20-1 to TRBJ2-2; D uncertain. The CDR3 runs 13 residues. Trimming took off 4 bases at V and 4 bases at J, with 10 bases between the two ends. Germline V gene data show CDR1 as DFQATT and CDR2 as SNEGSKA (reference sequence). CDR3 in DNA: TGCAGTGCTACCCCGGTAGGCACCGGGGAGCTGTTTTTT. It is translated as CSATPVGTGELFF.

The rearrangement links TRBV20-1 to TRBJ1-2; 10 bases are shared with TRBD1. The CDR3 length is 15 residues. With 3 bases clipped from V and 3 bases from J, the junction kept 7 bases outside the gene matches. CDR1 DFQATT and CDR2 SNEGSKA come from the germline V gene (reference sequence). The CDR3 sequence is CSASPGQGSDYGYTF. CDR3 nucleotides: TGCAGTGCTAGCCCGGGACAGGGGTCTGACTATGGCTACACCTTC.

The CDR3 loop reads CASSAGQFYEQYF. In nucleotides, the CDR3 is TGTGCCAGCAGTGCGGGACAGTTCTACGAGCAGTACTTC. The chain is built from TRBV6-1 and TRBJ2-7; TRBD1 matches at 7 bases. There are 13 residues in the CDR3. J was trimmed by 3 bases and V by 4 bases; bases with no gene match: 3. Germline CDR1 and CDR2: MNHNS and SASEGT.

The chain is built from TRBV5-1 and TRBJ1-5; a weak D match, TRBD1 (5 bases). This CDR3 is built from 15 residues. Per germline, CDR1 SGHRS and CDR2 YFSETQ. V lost 0 bases and J 0 bases, leaving 7 bases between the germline ends. The CDR3 is CASSLGGTSNQPQHF. The CDR3 DNA follows: TGCGCCAGCAGCTTGGGAGGGACTAGCAATCAGCCCCAGCATTTT.

Only a few counts were recorded for this clonotype. The CDR3 nucleotides read TGTGCCAGCACCGACAGTCCCATTGAAGCTTTCTTT. Amino acids: CASTDSPIEAFF. The rearrangement joins TRBV2 to TRBJ1-1, with D perhaps TRBD1 (5 bases). CDR3 length: 12 amino acids. CDR1 is SNHLY and CDR2 is FYNNEI in the germline V gene. V dropped 7 bases and J dropped 7 bases, with 13 bases sitting between them. The full variable domain, rest sourced from reference TRBV2 and TRBJ1-1, is EPEVTQTPSHQVTQMGQEVILRCVPISNHLYFYWYRQILGQKVEFLVSFYNNEISEKSEIFDDQFSVERPDGSNFTLKIRSTKLEDSAMYFCASTDSPIEAFFGQGTRLTVV.